The 21 T cell receptor beta chains listed next were all sequenced from one sample in a study of tumor-infiltrating lymphocytes in primary liver carcinoma. The study co-extracted DNA and RNA from around 18-30 mg of unsorted bulk tissue. With approximately 500 ng total RNA as template and a constant-region primer, TCR beta cDNA was made. Researchers made the TCR beta libraries by running three nested multiplex PCR rounds with slightly modified ARM-PCR. TRBV1-TRBV30 forward primers and a C-beta reverse primer were used in the first two PCR rounds, which each ran for about 10 cycles. TCRdb processed the multiplex PCR reads anew with MiXCR; each CDR3 protein has one entry. The repertoire consists of 40,000 to 60,000 distinct CDR3 sequences, with around 64% occurring once and the leading ten covering about 29%. The sequencing sample was made of liver tumor tissue from sampling region 5. The subset denotes: tumor region T5, tumor centre. The source of these receptors is a man aged 40-49 years with primary liver carcinoma and hepatitis B virus infection.

The genes are TRBV11-1 and TRBJ2-1; 8 nucleotides match TRBD2. The germline gives CDR1 SGHAT, CDR2 FQDESV (reference sequence). V dropped 11 bases and J dropped 10; count of bases not matched to a gene: 7. The CDR3 is 11 residues long. Here the CDR3 reads CAGGLAGEQFF. The CDR3 coding sequence is TGTGCCGGCGGCTTAGCGGGAGAGCAGTTCTTC.

On this clonotype: It is likely a read error, because the conserved phenylalanine at the end of the CDR3 is missing. The gene calls are TRBV10-2 and TRBJ2-2; 12 bases match TRBD2. This CDR3 is 19 amino acids long. Trimming at V came to 4 bases and at J to 0 bases, leaving 9 bases not matched to a gene. Germline lookup yields CDR1 WSHSY and CDR2 SAAADI. The CDR3 here is CASSGPGLAGLPNTGELFY. CDR3 in DNA: TGCGCCAGCAGTGGCCCGGGACTAGCGGGTCTTCCGAACACCGGGGAGCTGTTTTAT.

The gene calls are TRBV5-8 and TRBJ2-7; D gene ambiguous. V was trimmed by 3 bases and J by 1 base, leaving 20 bases between them. Germline V gene data show CDR1 as SGHTS and CDR2 as YDEGEE. CDR3 length: 17 amino acids. Here the CDR3 reads CASSSMVYRALSYEQYF. Here the CDR3 DNA reads TGTGCCAGCAGCTCCATGGTATATCGGGCCCTATCCTACGAGCAGTACTTC.

This clonotype appeared a single time. CDR3 in DNA: TGTGCCAGCAGTACGCCTGAGGGACAAGGGCGGTCAGATACGCAGTATTTT. Translated: CASSTPEGQGRSDTQYF. The V call is TRBV12-3 or TRBV12-4, the J call TRBJ2-3; D might be TRBD1 (6 bases). The CDR3 totals 17 residues. V was shortened by 5 bases and J by 4 bases, with 22 bases between the two germline ends.

This chain joins TRBV4-1 and TRBJ2-2; D may correspond to TRBD1 or TRBD2 (5 bases each). Deletions cut 6 bases from V and 7 bases from J, with 15 bases between. CDR1 is MGHRA and CDR2 is YSYEKL in the germline V gene. The CDR3 runs to 14 residues. CDR3 sequence (DNA): TGCGCCAGCAGACTAAGGGGCCGGGGCGGGGAGCTGTTTTTT. Its protein is CASRLRGRGGELFF.

With regard to this clonotype: The junction departs from the called germline gene at one end, perhaps through a read error. The chain recombines TRBV11-2 with TRBJ2-7; 10 nucleotides agree with TRBD2. CDR3 length equals 18 residues. Per the germline V gene, CDR1 is SGHAT and CDR2 is FQNNGV. The CDR3 loop is CVSSLSVGPAGGGYELYF. The CDR3 bases are TGTGTCAGCAGCTTATCCGTTGGACCAGCGGGAGGGGGGTACGAGCTGTACTTC.

A word on this clonotype: One junction end does not reproduce the germline sequence, and a read error may be involved. The CDR3 sequence is CASSPAGDVTGDQFF. The CDR3 DNA reads TGTGCCAGCAGTCCAGCGGGAGATGTTACCGGGGACCAGTTTTTT. The rearrangement links TRBV4-1 to TRBJ2-2, with 8 bases matching TRBD2. The CDR3 sequence is 15 residues long. Germline loops: CDR1 MGHRA, CDR2 YSYEKL.

V and J are TRBV11-2 and TRBJ2-1; 8 nucleotides agree with TRBD2. This CDR3 is built from 16 residues. Germline V gene data show CDR1 as SGHAT and CDR2 as FQNNGV. V was pared by 3 bases and J by 16 bases, with 20 bases of the junction left unmatched. The CDR3 here is CASSLDVGLAMGVQFF. The CDR3 DNA sequence: TGTGCCAGCAGCTTGGATGTCGGACTAGCCATGGGTGTGCAATTCTTC. The full variable domain, completed using reference TRBV11-2 and TRBJ2-1, is EAGVAQSPRYKIIEKRQSVAFWCNPISGHATLYWYQQILGQGPKLLIQFQNNGVVDDSQLPKDRFSAERLKGVDSTLKIQPAKLEDSAVYLCASSLDVGLAMGVQFFGPGTRLTVL.

On this clonotype itself: Germline is not matched at one junction end, which may reflect a read error. V and J are TRBV12-3 or TRBV12-4 and TRBJ1-6; 7 bases map to TRBD1. The CDR3 has 15 residues. The CDR3 DNA reads as TGTGCCAGCAGACTCGACAGGGCCTATAATTCACTCCTCCAGTTT. This translates into CASRLDRAYNSLLQF.

This clonotype came up many times. The gene calls are TRBV6-5 and TRBJ1-1; the D is unclear. Germline CDR1 MNHEY, CDR2 SVGAGI. V was clipped by 5 bases and J by 7 bases, with 11 bases between them. The length of the CDR3 is 12 residues. The CDR3 reads CASSHPEREAFF. For the CDR3, the DNA is TGTGCCAGCAGTCATCCAGAACGTGAAGCTTTCTTT.

Regarding this clonotype: This may stem from a read error, because a much larger clone lies one nucleotide away. This sequence joins TRBV30 and TRBJ2-1; 8 bases are shared with TRBD2. With 2 bases clipped from V and 8 bases from J, the junction kept 8 bases outside the gene matches. Germline V CDR1 and CDR2: GTSNPN, SVGIG (reference sequence). The CDR3 covers 14 residues. The CDR3 sequence is CAWSPAGVGYEQFF. The DNA of the CDR3 is TGTGCCTGGAGTCCAGCGGGAGTCGGGTATGAGCAGTTCTTC. Full variable domain (outside the CDR3, taken from reference TRBV30 and TRBJ2-1): SQTIHQWPATLVQPVGSPLSLECTVEGTSNPNLYWYRQAAGRGLQLLFYSVGIGQISSEVPQNLSASRPQDRQFILSSKKLLLSDSGFYLCAWSPAGVGYEQFFGPGTRLTVL.

About this clonotype itself: A read error is possible here, since a much larger clone lies one base away. V is TRBV5-1 and J is TRBJ1-1; D is unresolved. The CDR3 loop spans 14 amino acids. The V gene lost 0 bases and the J gene lost 0 bases, with 6 bases spanning the gap. Per the germline V gene, CDR1 is SGHRS and CDR2 is YFSETQ. As DNA, the CDR3 is TGCGCCAGCAGCTTGGACAGCATGAACACTGAAGCTTTCTTT. Translation gives CASSLDSMNTEAFF.

This chain links TRBV10-3 with TRBJ1-1, with D possibly being TRBD1 (6 bases). V was cut by 11 bases and J by 7 bases, with 20 bases left in between. The CDR3 runs to 13 residues. Per the germline V gene, CDR1 is ENHRY and CDR2 is SYGVKD. The CDR3: CAEGGVHNHEAFF. The CDR3 nucleotides are TGTGCCGAAGGGGGGGTGCACAACCATGAAGCTTTCTTT.

This clonotype came up once. V gene TRBV7-3 combines with J gene TRBJ2-2, with 8 positions matching TRBD1. This CDR3 has 15 amino acids. CDR1 and CDR2 (germline): SGHTA, FQGTGA. The ends lost 5 bases at V and 6 bases at J; junction bases unmatched: 8. The CDR3 sequence is CASSPGPTGAGELFF. The CDR3 coding sequence is TGTGCCAGCAGCCCGGGGCCGACAGGGGCCGGGGAGCTGTTTTTT.

A note on this clonotype: Sequence at one end of the junction differs from germline and may be a read error. V gene TRBV6-1 combines with J gene TRBJ2-7; 12 bases are shared with TRBD2. Germline values: CDR1 MNHNS, CDR2 SASEGT. The CDR3 has 15 amino acids. The CDR3 DNA reads TGTGCCAGCAATGAAGCGGCTAGCGGGAGGGGGGAGCAGTATTTC. Protein product: CASNEAASGRGEQYF.

Turning to this clonotype: At one of its ends the junction is not consistent with the germline gene, which may arise from a read error. This chain uses TRBV11-2 with TRBJ2-1; 8 bases align to TRBD2. Germline assignment: CDR1 SGHAT and CDR2 FQNNGV. The CDR3 is 15 amino acids. CDR3 residues: CASNLVGGRIDEQFF. The CDR3 DNA reads as TGTGCCAGCAACTTAGTGGGCGGGAGGATTGACGAGCAGTTCTTC.

This clonotype was recorded only once. The rearrangement uses TRBV19 and TRBJ2-5; the D gene could be TRBD1 or TRBD2 (5 bases each). The CDR3 has 12 residues. Per the germline V gene, CDR1 is LNHDA and CDR2 is SQIVND (reference sequence). V gave up 8 bases and J gave up 7 bases, with 14 bases separating them. CDR3 DNA: TGTGCCAGTCGACAATCTGGGGGGACCCAGTACTTC. As protein: CASRQSGGTQYF.

As regards this clonotype: No conserved phenylalanine or tryptophan is present at the end of the CDR3, so a read error is the likely explanation. The CDR3 spells CNIGGRDEQYL. CDR3 nucleotides: TGCAACATTGGAGGACGGGACGAGCAGTACCTC. The V call is TRBV29-1, the J call TRBJ2-7, with D perhaps TRBD2 (5 bases). Germline V gene sequence: CDR1 SQVTM, CDR2 ANQGSEA. This CDR3 spans 11 amino acids.

The table lists this clonotype with many counts. The V gene is TRBV6-5, the J gene TRBJ1-2; no firm D call. CDR3 length: 13 residues. CDR1 is MNHEY and CDR2 is SVGAGI in the germline V gene. V shed 7 bases and J shed 7 bases, with 16 bases lying between them. The CDR3 sequence: CASTREPRRGYTF. DNA of the CDR3: TGTGCCAGCACCAGAGAGCCGCGACGTGGCTACACCTTC.

This clonotype was detected only once. An end of the junction differs from the germline gene, which may be a read error. This chain uses TRBV4-2 with TRBJ2-5, with 7 bases matching TRBD1. This CDR3 spans 15 amino acids. Germline V gives CDR1 LGHNA, CDR2 YNFKEQ. The chain's CDR3 is CASCQEQGVGETQYF. The CDR3 DNA is TGTGCCAGCTGCCAAGAGCAGGGGGTAGGGGAGACCCAGTACTTC.

This clonotype was recorded a few times. The rearrangement joins TRBV7-6 to TRBJ2-7; 13 nucleotides align to TRBD2. Germline values: CDR1 SGHVS, CDR2 FNYEAQ. This CDR3 spans 17 amino acids. J lost 2 bases, V lost 1 base, and 5 bases had no gene match. DNA for the CDR3: TGTGCCAGCAGCTTAGTATCCGGGACTAGCGGGGCCTACGAGCAGTACTTC. It is translated as CASSLVSGTSGAYEQYF. Full variable domain (rest looked up from reference TRBV7-6 and TRBJ2-7): GAGVSQSPRYKVTKRGQDVALRCDPISGHVSLYWYRQALGQGPEFLTYFNYEAQQDKSGLPNDRFSAERPEGSISTLTIQRTEQRDSAMYRCASSLVSGTSGAYEQYFGPGTRLTVT.